Reported below is one TCR beta chain. As yet, its antigen is unknown. Healthy individuals who donated bone marrow served as the donors. The V segment lost 6 bases and the J segment 6 bases; nucleotides outside the gene matches: 10. Germline assignment: CDR1 SGHAT and CDR2 FQNNGV. CDR3 length: 15 amino acids. These data belong to a study of cytomegalovirus exposure and HLA in healthy donors. Overall study results and limits: Some public TCRs appeared in many individuals, while most sequences were rare. Association of a missense DCLRE1C variant with TCR beta V- and J-gene trimming was reported in a later analysis.

The primer mix had 60 Vbeta and 13 Jbeta primers. The assay was immunoSEQ multiplex PCR, and TCRdb's table has in-frame clones only and misses some. The table shows 100,000 to 150,000 clones, with approximately 84% occurring only once. Sequencing was performed on PBMCs. The V call is TRBV11-2, the J call TRBJ2-7, with 11 bases lining up with TRBD2. The receptor was derived from a man between 18 and 35 years old in good health and CMV-seropositive. CDR3 sequence (DNA): TGTGCCAGCAGTCCCCGTAGACTAGCGGGACGCGAGCAGTACTTC. This encodes CASSPRRLAGREQYF.